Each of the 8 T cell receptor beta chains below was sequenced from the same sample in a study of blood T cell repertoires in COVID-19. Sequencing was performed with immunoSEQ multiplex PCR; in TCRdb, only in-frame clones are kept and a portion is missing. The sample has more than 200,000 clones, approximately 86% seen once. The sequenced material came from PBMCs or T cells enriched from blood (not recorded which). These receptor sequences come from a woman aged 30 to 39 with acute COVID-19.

The CDR3 nucleotides read TGTGCCAGCAGTCCCGGACACGAGACTGAAGCTTTCTTT. It encodes CASSPGHETEAFF. The chain links TRBV28 to TRBJ1-1, with TRBD1 as a possible D gene (5 bases). The CDR3 is made up of 13 amino acids. Trimming shortened V by 5 bases and J by 5 bases, and 12 bases separated the two germline ends. Germline CDR1 MDHEN, CDR2 SYDVKM.

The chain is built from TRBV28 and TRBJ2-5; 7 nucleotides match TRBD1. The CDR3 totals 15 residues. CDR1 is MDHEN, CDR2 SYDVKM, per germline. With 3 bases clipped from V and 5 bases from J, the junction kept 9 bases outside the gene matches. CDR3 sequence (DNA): TGTGCCAGCAGTTTTCTGTCAGGGGGAGAGGAGACCCAGTACTTC. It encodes CASSFLSGGEETQYF.

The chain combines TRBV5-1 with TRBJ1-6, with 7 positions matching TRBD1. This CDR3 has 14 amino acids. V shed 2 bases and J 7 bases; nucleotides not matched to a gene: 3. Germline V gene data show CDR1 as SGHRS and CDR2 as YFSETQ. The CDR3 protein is CASSFEGANSPLHF. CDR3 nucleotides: TGCGCCAGCAGCTTTGAGGGGGCGAATTCACCCCTCCACTTT.

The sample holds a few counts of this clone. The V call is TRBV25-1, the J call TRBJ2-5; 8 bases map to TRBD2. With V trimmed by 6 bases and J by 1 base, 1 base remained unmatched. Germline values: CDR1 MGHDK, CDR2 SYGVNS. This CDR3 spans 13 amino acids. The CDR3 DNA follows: TGTGCCAGCAGCGGGACTAGCCAAGAGACCCAGTACTTC. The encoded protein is CASSGTSQETQYF.

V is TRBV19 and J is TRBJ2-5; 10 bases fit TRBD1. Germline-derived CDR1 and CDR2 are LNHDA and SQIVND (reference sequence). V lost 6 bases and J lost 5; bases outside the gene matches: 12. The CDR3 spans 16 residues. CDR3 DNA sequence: TGTGCCAGTAGCGCGCCAAGACAGGGGGCGCGGGAGACCCAGTACTTC. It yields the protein CASSAPRQGARETQYF.

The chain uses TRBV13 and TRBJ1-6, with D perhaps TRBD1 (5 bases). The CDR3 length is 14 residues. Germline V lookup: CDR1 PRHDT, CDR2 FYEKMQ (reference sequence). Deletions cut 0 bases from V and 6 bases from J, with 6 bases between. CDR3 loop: CASSLGTANSPLHF. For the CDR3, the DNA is TGTGCCAGCAGCTTAGGGACAGCTAATTCACCCCTCCACTTT.

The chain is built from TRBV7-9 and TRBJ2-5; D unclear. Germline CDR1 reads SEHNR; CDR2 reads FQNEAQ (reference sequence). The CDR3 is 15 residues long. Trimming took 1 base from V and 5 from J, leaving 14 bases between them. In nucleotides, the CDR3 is TGTGCCAGCAGCTTAGGGCAACTCGGGTGGGAGACCCAGTACTTC. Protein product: CASSLGQLGWETQYF.

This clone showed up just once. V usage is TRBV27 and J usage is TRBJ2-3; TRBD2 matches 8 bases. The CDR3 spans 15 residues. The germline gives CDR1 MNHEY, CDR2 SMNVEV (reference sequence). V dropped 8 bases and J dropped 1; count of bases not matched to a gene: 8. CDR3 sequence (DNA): TGTGCCAGCGGCAACCTTAGCGGGGGCACAGATACGCAGTATTTT. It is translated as CASGNLSGGTDTQYF.